This passage covers 21 T cell receptor beta chains from one sample sequenced in a study of PD-1 blockade in classical Hodgkin lymphoma. Time point: cycle 4 day 1 (C4D1), after five to seven weeks of nivolumab. Following autologous stem cell transplantation, relapse occurred in every patient, and exposure to brentuximab vedotin varied. Assay used: immunoSEQ multiplex PCR; TCRdb lists only in-frame clones, some missing. The table lists 15,000 to 20,000 clones, less than 75% of them singletons. The sequenced sample was peripheral blood mononuclear cells (PBMCs), obtained before the fourth cycle of nivolumab. The receptors shown here come from a human donor with classical Hodgkin lymphoma.

This clone was counted a few times. The chain carries TRBV7-9 and TRBJ1-5; D gene uncertain. The CDR3 extends over 12 amino acids. V was pared by 6 bases and J by 3 bases, with 6 bases between. CDR1 and CDR2 from the germline V gene are SEHNR and FQNEAQ (reference sequence). DNA for the CDR3: TGTGCCAGCAGTCCTGACAATCAGCCCCAGCATTTT. This gives the protein CASSPDNQPQHF.

V and J are TRBV14 and TRBJ1-6, with a possible D match to TRBD1 (5 bases). Deletions cut 0 bases from V and 11 bases from J, with 14 bases between. Per the germline V gene, CDR1 is SGHDN and CDR2 is FVKESK. CDR3 length: 15 amino acids. The CDR3 loop is CASSQEKGRWAPLHF. DNA of the CDR3: TGTGCCAGCAGCCAAGAAAAGGGGAGGTGGGCACCCCTCCACTTT.

The rearrangement joins TRBV11-2 to TRBJ2-1; the match to TRBD2 covers 11 bases. Losses at the gene ends were 2 bases for V and 3 bases for J; bases not matched to a gene: 9. Germline V gene sequence: CDR1 SGHAT, CDR2 FQNNGV. CDR3 length: 18 residues. CDR3 bases: TGTGCCAGCAGCTTAAGCATCGGGACTAGCGGCTACTACAATGAGCAGTTCTTC. Translated: CASSLSIGTSGYYNEQFF.

The chain is built from TRBV5-1 and TRBJ2-2, with D unclear. The V end was cut by 0 bases, the J end by 6 bases, with 12 bases between. Germline values: CDR1 SGHRS, CDR2 YFSETQ. The CDR3 runs to 15 residues. The CDR3 nucleotides are TGCGCCAGCAGCTTGGATGCCCCCCGCTCCGGGGAGCTGTTTTTT. It codes for CASSLDAPRSGELFF.

The rearrangement links TRBV6-6 to TRBJ2-5, with a tentative D call TRBD1 (5 bases). Deletions cut 6 bases from V and 0 bases from J, with 11 bases between. This CDR3 comprises 14 residues. Germline V CDR1 and CDR2: MNHNY, SVGAGI (reference sequence). Here the CDR3 reads CASSSEQDQETQYF. CDR3 bases: TGTGCCAGCAGCTCGGAACAGGACCAAGAGACCCAGTACTTC.

A remark on this clone: Other DNA sequences from this sample encode an identical CDR3 as well. The chain uses TRBV10-3 and TRBJ2-3; 10 positions agree with TRBD2. Trimming at V came to 0 bases and at J to 0 bases, leaving 3 bases not matched to a gene. Germline V lookup: CDR1 ENHRY, CDR2 SYGVKD. The CDR3 consists of 17 residues. The DNA for the CDR3 is TGTGCCATCAGTGAGTCACCTAGCGGGAGTAGCACAGATACGCAGTATTTT. This sequence encodes CAISESPSGSSTDTQYF.

V gene TRBV28 combines with J gene TRBJ2-5; D gene ambiguous. The V gene's germline CDR1 is MDHEN and CDR2 SYDVKM. CDR3 length: 15 residues. V gave up 4 bases and J gave up 7 bases, with 19 bases separating them. CDR3 bases: TGTGCCAGCAGTTCGTCGCGGACCCCCGATGGGACCCAGTACTTC. It translates to CASSSSRTPDGTQYF.

Turning to this clone: One end of the junction is discordant with germline, which a read error may explain. The chain carries TRBV7-2 and TRBJ1-5; 9 nucleotides align to TRBD1. There are 16 residues in the CDR3. Germline V gene sequence: CDR1 SGHTA, CDR2 FQGNSA. The CDR3 spells CASSIAGTGFRQPQHF. The CDR3 region has the DNA TGTGCCAGCAGCATAGCCGGGACAGGGTTTCGTCAGCCCCAGCATTTT.

The chain combines TRBV5-1 with TRBJ2-7; TRBD2 might be the D (6 bases). The V end lost 3 bases, the J end lost 4 bases, and 20 bases lay between the germline ends. The CDR3 is made up of 16 amino acids. Germline CDR1 is SGHRS and CDR2 is YFSETQ. This CDR3 is CASSSRTTEASYEQYF. The DNA for the CDR3 is TGCGCCAGCAGCTCGAGGACTACCGAAGCCTCATACGAGCAGTACTTC.

This clone was observed a few times. This rearrangement joins TRBV5-8 to TRBJ2-1; 12 bases line up with TRBD2. The germline V gene encodes CDR1 SGHTS and CDR2 YDEGEE. After removal of 2 bases from V and 0 bases from J, the junction contained 6 bases not matched to a gene. The CDR3 length is 18 residues. The CDR3, as DNA: TGTGCCAGCAGCTTACCACTAGCGGGAGGTACCTCCTACAATGAGCAGTTCTTC. This sequence encodes CASSLPLAGGTSYNEQFF.

The V and J genes are TRBV7-2 and TRBJ2-1; D may be TRBD1 or TRBD2 (6 bases each). Trimming shortened V by 6 bases and J by 0 bases, and 18 bases separated the two germline ends. Germline CDR1 SGHTA, CDR2 FQGNSA. This CDR3 is built from 17 residues. CDR3 loop: CASRLGDGGGSYNEQFF. The CDR3 region has the DNA TGTGCCAGCAGATTGGGAGACGGAGGGGGCTCCTACAATGAGCAGTTCTTC.

Here the CDR3 reads CASGFAGTETQYF. The CDR3 DNA sequence: TGTGCTAGTGGTTTTGCTGGGACAGAGACCCAGTACTTC. This chain connects TRBV12-5 to TRBJ2-5, with D perhaps given as TRBD1 or TRBD2 (5 bases each). The CDR3 has 13 amino acids. Germline CDR1 is LGHNT and CDR2 is FRNRAP. Trimming cost V 3 bases and J 4 bases, with 9 bases left between them.

This clone was detected a few times. The V and J genes are TRBV6-1 and TRBJ1-1; D possibly corresponds to TRBD1 (6 bases). The CDR3 runs to 12 residues. Looked up from germline, CDR1 is MNHNS and CDR2 is SASEGT. V dropped 7 bases and J dropped 6 bases, with 12 bases sitting between them. The CDR3 sequence: CASTKGESEAFF. The CDR3 nucleotides are TGTGCCAGCACCAAGGGGGAATCTGAAGCTTTCTTT.

V and J are TRBV27 and TRBJ2-1, with 8 bases that match TRBD2. The trim removed 6 bases at V and 0 bases at J, leaving 7 bases unmatched. There are 16 residues in the CDR3. CDR1 and CDR2 from the germline V gene are MNHEY and SMNVEV (reference sequence). The CDR3 nucleotides read TGTGCCAGCAGACTAGGTAGCGGGGTCTCCTACAATGAGCAGTTCTTC. Protein: CASRLGSGVSYNEQFF.

This clone showed up just once. This chain uses TRBV29-1 with TRBJ2-5; D ambiguous. Trimming removed 4 bases at V and 4 bases at J, with 13 bases between. Germline values: CDR1 SQVTM, CDR2 ANQGSEA. CDR3 length: 13 residues. The chain's CDR3 is CSVGGRRRETQYF. In nucleotides, the CDR3 is TGCAGCGTTGGAGGAAGACGGCGAGAGACCCAGTACTTC.

This clone was counted a few times. The chain joins TRBV27 to TRBJ1-5; the D is unclear. The germline V gene encodes CDR1 MNHEY and CDR2 SMNVEV (reference sequence). The CDR3 extends over 13 amino acids. Deletions cut 5 bases from V and 6 bases from J, with 11 bases between. The CDR3 region has the DNA TGTGCCAGCAGTACTACCCGAGGTCAGCCCCAGCATTTT. This encodes CASSTTRGQPQHF.

The rearrangement links TRBV7-8 to TRBJ2-3, with TRBD2 matching over 13 bases. The CDR3 has 16 residues. Germline V CDR1 and CDR2: SGHVS, FQNEAQ. The trim removed 5 bases at V and 5 bases at J, leaving 7 bases unmatched. DNA for the CDR3: TGTGCCAGCAGCCCCAGGACTAGCGGGAGTGGAGATACGCAGTATTTT. Protein sequence: CASSPRTSGSGDTQYF.

This chain links TRBV10-3 with TRBJ1-3; no reliable D call. V gave up 2 bases and J gave up 8 bases, with 16 bases separating them. Germline CDR1 is ENHRY and CDR2 is SYGVKD. This CDR3 contains 15 residues. The CDR3 bases are TGTGCCATCAGTGAGGCAAATTGGGAGGTGGACACCATATATTTT. This sequence encodes CAISEANWEVDTIYF.

DNA of the CDR3: TGTGCCAGCAGCTCGGAACTCTTCGCGGGAGGGCCGCGAGATACGCAGTATTTT. Translation: CASSSELFAGGPRDTQYF. The chain couples TRBV7-9 to TRBJ2-3, with 9 bases aligning to TRBD2. Per the germline V gene, CDR1 is SEHNR and CDR2 is FQNEAQ (reference sequence). V shed 4 bases and J 5 bases; nucleotides not matched to a gene: 16. This CDR3 is 18 amino acids long.

The V call is TRBV30, the J call TRBJ1-6, with TRBD1 matching over 12 bases. Trimming at V came to 1 base and at J to 9 bases, leaving 7 bases not matched to a gene. This CDR3 has 16 amino acids. Germline loops: CDR1 GTSNPN, CDR2 SVGIG (reference sequence). CDR3 nucleotides: TGTGCCTGGAGTGGCTCCGGGACAGGGGGCATTTCACCCCTCCACTTT. It is translated as CAWSGSGTGGISPLHF.

This clone occurred once. The chain is built from TRBV7-9 and TRBJ2-7; D not resolved. The germline CDR1 and CDR2 sequences are SEHNR and FQNEAQ (reference sequence). The CDR3 runs to 14 residues. Trimming stripped 5 bases from V and 3 bases from J, with 14 bases between. CDR3 in DNA: TGTGCCAGCAGCCCCCCAGGCAGGCTCTACGAGCAGTACTTC. Translating it yields CASSPPGRLYEQYF.